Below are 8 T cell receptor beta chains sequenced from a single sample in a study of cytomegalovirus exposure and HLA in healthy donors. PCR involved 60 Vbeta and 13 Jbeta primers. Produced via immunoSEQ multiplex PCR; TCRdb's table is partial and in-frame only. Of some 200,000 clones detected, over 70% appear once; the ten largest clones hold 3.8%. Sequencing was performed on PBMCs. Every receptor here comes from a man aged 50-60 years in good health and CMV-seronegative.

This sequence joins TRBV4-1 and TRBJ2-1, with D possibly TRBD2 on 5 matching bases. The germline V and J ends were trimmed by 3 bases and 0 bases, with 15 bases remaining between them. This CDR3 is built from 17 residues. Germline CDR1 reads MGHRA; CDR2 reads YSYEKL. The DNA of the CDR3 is TGCGCCAGCAGCCAGCCAAGATATGGGAGCTCCTACAATGAGCAGTTCTTC. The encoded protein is CASSQPRYGSSYNEQFF.

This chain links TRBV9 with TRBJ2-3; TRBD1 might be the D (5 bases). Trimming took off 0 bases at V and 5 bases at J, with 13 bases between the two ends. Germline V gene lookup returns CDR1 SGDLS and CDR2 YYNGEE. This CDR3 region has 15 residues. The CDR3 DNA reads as TGTGCCAGCAGCGTAGGTGGGGCGCTGGGAGATACGCAGTATTTT. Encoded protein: CASSVGGALGDTQYF. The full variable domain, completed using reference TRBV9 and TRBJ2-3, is DSGVTQTPKHLITATGQRVTLRCSPRSGDLSVYWYQQSLDQGLQFLIQYYNGEERAKGNILERFSAQQFPDLHSELNLSSLELGDSALYFCASSVGGALGDTQYFGPGTRLTVL.

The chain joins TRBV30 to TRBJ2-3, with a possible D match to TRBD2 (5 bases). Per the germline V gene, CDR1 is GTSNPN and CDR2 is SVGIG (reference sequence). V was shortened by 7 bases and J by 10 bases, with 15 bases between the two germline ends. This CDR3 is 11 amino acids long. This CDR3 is CAYDEGSSQYF. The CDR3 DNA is TGTGCCTACGACGAGGGTTCTTCGCAGTATTTT.

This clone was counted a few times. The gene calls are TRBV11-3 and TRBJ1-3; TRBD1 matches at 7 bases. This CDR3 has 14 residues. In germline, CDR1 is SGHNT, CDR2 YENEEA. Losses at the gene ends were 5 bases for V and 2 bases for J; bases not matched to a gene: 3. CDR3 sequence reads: CASSITGAGNTIYF. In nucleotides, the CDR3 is TGTGCCAGCAGCATCACAGGGGCTGGAAACACCATATATTTT.

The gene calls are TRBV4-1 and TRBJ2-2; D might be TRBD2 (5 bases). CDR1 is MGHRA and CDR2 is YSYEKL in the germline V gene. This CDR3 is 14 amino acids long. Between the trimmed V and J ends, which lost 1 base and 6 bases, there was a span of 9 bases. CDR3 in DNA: TGCGCCAGCAGCCAAGTTCACGGGGCCGGGGAGCTGTTTTTT. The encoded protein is CASSQVHGAGELFF.

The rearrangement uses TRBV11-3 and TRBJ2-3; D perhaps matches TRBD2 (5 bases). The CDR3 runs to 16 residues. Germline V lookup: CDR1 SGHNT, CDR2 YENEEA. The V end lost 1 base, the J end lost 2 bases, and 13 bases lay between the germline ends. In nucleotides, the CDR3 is TGTGCCAGCAGCTTAGGGGCTAGCCCTTTCACAGATACGCAGTATTTT. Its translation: CASSLGASPFTDTQYF.

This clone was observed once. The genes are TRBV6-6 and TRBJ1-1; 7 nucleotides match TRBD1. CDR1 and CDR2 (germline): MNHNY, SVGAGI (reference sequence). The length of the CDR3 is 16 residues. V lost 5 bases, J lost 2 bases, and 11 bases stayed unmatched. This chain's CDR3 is CASSHQRTGLNTEAFF. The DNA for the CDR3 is TGTGCCAGCAGTCACCAAAGGACAGGCCTCAACACTGAAGCTTTCTTT.

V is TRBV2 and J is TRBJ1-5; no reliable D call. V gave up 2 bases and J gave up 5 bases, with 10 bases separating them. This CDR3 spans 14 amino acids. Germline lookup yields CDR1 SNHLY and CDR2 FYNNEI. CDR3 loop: CASSEIESHQPQHF. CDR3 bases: TGTGCCAGCAGTGAAATAGAGTCACATCAGCCCCAGCATTTT.